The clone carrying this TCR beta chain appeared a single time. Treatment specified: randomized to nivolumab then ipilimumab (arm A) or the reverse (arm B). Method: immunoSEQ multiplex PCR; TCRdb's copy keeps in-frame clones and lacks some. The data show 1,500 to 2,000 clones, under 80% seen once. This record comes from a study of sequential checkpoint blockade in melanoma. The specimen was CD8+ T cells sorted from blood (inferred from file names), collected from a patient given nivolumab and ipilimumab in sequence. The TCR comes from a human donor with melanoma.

The CDR3 DNA is TGTGCCAGCACCCGAAATTTGTTGGGGCTCGGAAACACCATATATTTT. Its translation: CASTRNLLGLGNTIYF. This sequence joins TRBV2 and TRBJ1-3, with a tentative D call TRBD1 (5 bases). CDR3 size: 16 residues. CDR1 and CDR2 (germline): SNHLY, FYNNEI. V lost 7 bases and J lost 4, with 20 bases in between. The full variable domain, with the rest looked up from reference TRBV2 and TRBJ1-3, is EPEVTQTPSHQVTQMGQEVILRCVPISNHLYFYWYRQILGQKVEFLVSFYNNEISEKSEIFDDQFSVERPDGSNFTLKIRSTKLEDSAMYFCASTRNLLGLGNTIYFGEGSWLTVV.